This entry features one T cell receptor beta chain sequence. These data belong to a study of blood T cell repertoires in COVID-19. Measured with immunoSEQ multiplex PCR; TCRdb has only the in-frame clones, and not every one. The sample comprises about 200,000 clones, approximately 86% of which are singletons, and approximately 4.8% rests with the top ten. Germline CDR1 and CDR2: ENHRY and SYGVKD. This CDR3 comprises 12 residues. The germline V and J ends were trimmed by 6 bases and 9 bases, with 14 bases remaining between them. The sample was PBMCs or T cells enriched from blood (not recorded which). The rearrangement joins TRBV10-3 to TRBJ1-1, with a possible D match to TRBD1 (6 bases). The TCR comes from a woman aged 30 to 39 who had been exposed to COVID-19. The CDR3 DNA sequence: TGTGCCATCAGCTCCCAGGGGTCGCAAGCTTTCTTT. It encodes CAISSQGSQAFF.